The 20 T cell receptor beta chains below were found in one sample sequenced in a study of cytomegalovirus exposure and HLA in healthy donors. Sequencing was performed with immunoSEQ multiplex PCR; in TCRdb, only in-frame clones are kept and a portion is missing. The sample lists about 120,000 clones; 85% to 90% were seen once. The sequencing input was PBMCs. The receptors come from a woman younger than 35 in good health and CMV-seropositive.

The genes are TRBV7-9 and TRBJ1-2; possibly TRBD1 for D (5 bases). CDR1 and CDR2 from the germline V gene are SEHNR and FQNEAQ (reference sequence). V shed 4 bases and J shed 0 bases, with 21 bases lying between them. The CDR3 covers 18 residues. CDR3 DNA sequence: TGTGCCAGCAGCTCCAATCACAGGAAAACAAACGCTAACTATGGCTACACCTTC. It is translated as CASSSNHRKTNANYGYTF.

This chain connects TRBV5-6 to TRBJ2-1; D not certain. V lost 0 bases and J 7 bases, leaving 8 bases between the germline ends. Germline V gene lookup returns CDR1 SGHDT and CDR2 YYEEEE. There are 13 residues in the CDR3. The chain's CDR3 is CASSLGYLNEQFF. CDR3 nucleotides: TGTGCCAGCAGCTTGGGCTATTTAAATGAGCAGTTCTTC.

V and J are TRBV30 and TRBJ2-1; D gene uncertain. CDR3 length: 10 residues. V was clipped by 3 bases and J by 6 bases, with 3 bases between them. Germline V gene data show CDR1 as GTSNPN and CDR2 as SVGIG (reference sequence). The CDR3 protein is CAWSVNEQFF. CDR3 sequence (DNA): TGTGCCTGGAGCGTCAATGAGCAGTTCTTC.

This clone was counted a single time. This chain uses TRBV5-6 with TRBJ1-2, with 10 bases identical to TRBD1. The germline V gene encodes CDR1 SGHDT and CDR2 YYEEEE. V was clipped by 4 bases and J by 4 bases; unmatched bases: 10. This CDR3 contains 16 residues. CDR3 loop: CASSLRDRGSVYGYTF. Here the CDR3 DNA reads TGTGCCAGCAGCCTACGGGACAGGGGATCGGTCTATGGCTACACCTTC.

The rearrangement joins TRBV13 to TRBJ2-3, with 8 bases identical to TRBD2. The V gene's germline CDR1 is PRHDT and CDR2 FYEKMQ (reference sequence). The junction had 11 bases not matched to a gene; V was cut back by 0 bases and J by 6 bases. The CDR3 covers 17 residues. CDR3 in amino acids: CASSLGTSEYPSDTQYF. CDR3 in DNA: TGTGCCAGCAGCTTAGGGACTAGCGAATACCCCAGCGATACGCAGTATTTT.

This clone was observed a handful of times. The chain uses TRBV30 and TRBJ1-2, with 7 positions matching TRBD1. The CDR3 covers 13 residues. V dropped 2 bases and J dropped 4; count of bases not matched to a gene: 4. Germline values: CDR1 GTSNPN, CDR2 SVGIG (reference sequence). CDR3 nucleotides: TGTGCCTGGAGTACGGGGACAGCCTATGGCTACACCTTC. This gives the protein CAWSTGTAYGYTF.

CDR3 in amino acids: CASSHQTRLAVTDTQYF. CDR3 nucleotides: TGTGCCAGCAGCCACCAAACGAGGCTAGCGGTCACAGATACGCAGTATTTT. The chain combines TRBV4-2 with TRBJ2-3; 7 nucleotides align to TRBD2. Germline trimming cut 3 bases from V and 2 bases from J; bases unmatched to any gene: 11. Germline V gene sequence: CDR1 LGHNA, CDR2 YNFKEQ. This CDR3 comprises 17 residues.

The CDR3 bases are TGTGCCAGCAGCTTAAAAGCGACAGCTTCATTCAATGAGCAGTTCTTC. It translates to CASSLKATASFNEQFF. The V and J genes are TRBV5-4 and TRBJ2-1; possibly TRBD1 for D (5 bases). V was shortened by 2 bases and J by 6 bases, with 18 bases between the two germline ends. Germline V gene lookup returns CDR1 SGHNT and CDR2 YYREEE (reference sequence). The CDR3 has 16 residues. The entire variable domain, with the rest obtained from reference TRBV5-4 and TRBJ2-1, is as follows: ETGVTQSPTHLIKTRGQQVTLRCSSQSGHNTVSWYQQALGQGPQFIFQYYREEENGRGNFPPRFSGLQFPNYSSELNVNALELDDSALYLCASSLKATASFNEQFFGPGTRLTVL.

This chain joins TRBV5-1 and TRBJ2-6, with 8 bases identical to TRBD2. CDR1 is SGHRS and CDR2 is YFSETQ in the germline V gene. This CDR3 has 16 residues. V gave up 4 bases and J gave up 4 bases; unmatched junction bases: 7. This chain's CDR3 is CASSNPSGLGANVLTF. CDR3 DNA sequence: TGCGCCAGCAGCAATCCTAGCGGGTTAGGGGCCAACGTCCTGACTTTC. Combining the CDR3 with reference TRBV5-1 and TRBJ2-6 gives the whole variable domain KAGVTQTPRYLIKTRGQQVTLSCSPISGHRSVSWYQQTPGQGLQFLFEYFSETQRNKGNFPGRFSGRQFSNSRSEMNVSTLELGDSALYLCASSNPSGLGANVLTFGAGSRLTVL.

This clone was seen once. This sequence joins TRBV18 and TRBJ2-1; D might be TRBD2 (5 bases). CDR3 length: 13 amino acids. The germline gives CDR1 KGHSH, CDR2 LQKENI. The V end was cut by 3 bases, the J end by 5 bases, with 8 bases between. CDR3 bases: TGTGCCAGCTCACCTCGGCGGGACAATGAGCAGTTCTTC. Translated, it gives CASSPRRDNEQFF.

CDR3 in amino acids: CAWQGYGGMNTEAFF. In nucleotides, the CDR3 is TGTGCCTGGCAGGGTTACGGGGGAATGAACACTGAAGCTTTCTTT. The chain carries TRBV30 and TRBJ1-1; TRBD1 is a possible D gene (5 bases). V lost 5 bases and J lost 0, with 16 bases in between. This CDR3 contains 15 residues. Germline CDR1 GTSNPN, CDR2 SVGIG (reference sequence).

This sequence joins TRBV2 and TRBJ2-6; TRBD1 matches at 9 bases. Germline V CDR1 and CDR2: SNHLY, FYNNEI. The CDR3 consists of 15 residues. Germline trimming cut 7 bases from V and 2 bases from J; bases unmatched to any gene: 3. The CDR3 here is CASTYRGPGANVLTF. As DNA, the CDR3 is TGTGCCAGCACTTACAGGGGGCCTGGGGCCAACGTCCTGACTTTC.

The rearrangement uses TRBV5-8 and TRBJ1-2, with 8 bases identical to TRBD1. The CDR3 sequence is 15 residues long. Unmatched junction bases numbered 4, after V lost 3 bases and J lost 0 bases. Germline V gives CDR1 SGHTS, CDR2 YDEGEE. CDR3 coding DNA: TGTGCCAGCAGCTACGGACAGGGTTCTAACTATGGCTACACCTTC. The encoded protein is CASSYGQGSNYGYTF.

The CDR3 DNA reads TGTGCCAGCTCACCTCTCGGACAGGGGTTGAACACTGAAGCTTTCTTT. Protein: CASSPLGQGLNTEAFF. The chain couples TRBV18 to TRBJ1-1; 9 bases map to TRBD1. The V gene's germline CDR1 is KGHSH and CDR2 LQKENI. With 3 bases clipped from V and 0 bases from J, the junction kept 5 bases outside the gene matches. The CDR3 extends over 16 amino acids.

This clone was seen a few times. V usage is TRBV30 and J usage is TRBJ2-7; D call uncertain. Between the trimmed V and J ends, which lost 0 bases and 3 bases, there was a span of 6 bases. The length of the CDR3 is 12 residues. Germline V gene data show CDR1 as GTSNPN and CDR2 as SVGIG (reference sequence). CDR3 region: CAWSVNRYEQYF. In DNA, the CDR3 is TGTGCCTGGAGTGTAAATCGCTACGAGCAGTACTTC.

The chain links TRBV7-9 to TRBJ2-7; D remains ambiguous. Trimming removed 1 base at V and 6 bases at J, with 10 bases between. Germline CDR1 is SEHNR and CDR2 is FQNEAQ (reference sequence). There are 13 residues in the CDR3. CDR3 coding DNA: TGTGCCAGCAGCTTAGAACGGCAGGCCGAGCAGTACTTC. As protein: CASSLERQAEQYF. The full variable domain, with the rest looked up from reference TRBV7-9 and TRBJ2-7, is DTGVSQNPRHKITKRGQNVTFRCDPISEHNRLYWYRQTLGQGPEFLTYFQNEAQLEKSRLLSDRFSAERPKGSFSTLEIQRTEQGDSAMYLCASSLERQAEQYFGPGTRLTVT.

This chain joins TRBV23-1 and TRBJ1-5; D unresolved. Being an ORF, TRBV23-1 has a function that is uncertain. The CDR3 loop spans 17 amino acids. V lost 3 bases to trimming and J lost 6 bases, with 21 bases between them. The CDR3 region has the DNA TGCGCCAGCAGTCACCCTCGGTGCGGGGAATCTTTTCAGCCCCAGCATTTT. Its translation: CASSHPRCGESFQPQHF.

CDR3 in DNA: TGTGCCAGCAACTTTGGAGGAACAGCCTCTAACTATGGCTACACCTTC. Its protein product is CASNFGGTASNYGYTF. V and J are TRBV7-9 and TRBJ1-2; the D is unclear. CDR3 length: 16 residues. Germline CDR1 and CDR2: SEHNR and FQNEAQ (reference sequence). V dropped 7 bases and J dropped 0 bases, with 18 bases sitting between them.

The chain recombines TRBV19 with TRBJ1-2, with a possible D match to TRBD1 (6 bases). Germline CDR1 is LNHDA and CDR2 is SQIVND (reference sequence). V lost 3 bases to trimming and J lost 6 bases, with 11 bases between them. The CDR3 is 13 amino acids. This chain's CDR3 is CASSMGGLHGYTF. The CDR3 coding sequence is TGTGCCAGTAGTATGGGGGGGCTTCATGGCTACACCTTC.

The chain recombines TRBV27 with TRBJ1-2, with 8 bases that match TRBD1. The CDR3 loop spans 13 amino acids. With V trimmed by 3 bases and J by 7 bases, 4 bases remained unmatched. CDR1 MNHEY and CDR2 SMNVEV come from the germline V gene (reference sequence). For the CDR3, the DNA is TGTGCCAGCAGTTTTACCCAGGGGGCTGGCTACACCTTC. Translated: CASSFTQGAGYTF.